This T cell receptor beta chain stems from a study of blood T cell repertoires in COVID-19. Profiling relied on immunoSEQ multiplex PCR, and the TCRdb table lists in-frame clones only, not all of them. The sample includes 150,000 to 200,000 clones, under 90% of them seen just once. The CDR3 has 16 residues. The germline V and J ends were trimmed by 6 bases and 0 bases, with 20 bases remaining between them. Germline V gives CDR1 GTSNPN, CDR2 SVGIG (reference sequence). This TCR derives from a man aged 25 to 45 with active or convalescent COVID-19. The gene calls are TRBV30 and TRBJ1-1; D gene uncertain. Sequencing was done on a sample of peripheral blood. CDR3 sequence: CACRKQWTIVNTEAFF. CDR3 in DNA: TGTGCCTGTCGGAAACAGTGGACTATAGTGAACACTGAAGCTTTCTTT. Filled out from reference TRBV30 and TRBJ1-1, the complete variable domain reads SQTIHQWPATLVQPVGSPLSLECTVEGTSNPNLYWYRQAAGRGLQLLFYSVGIGQISSEVPQNLSASRPQDRQFILSSKKLLLSDSGFYLCACRKQWTIVNTEAFFGQGTRLTVV.